This paragraph covers one T cell receptor beta chain sequence. The antigen is not known. The PCR had 60 Vbeta and 13 Jbeta primers. The repertoire was sequenced with immunoSEQ multiplex PCR; TCRdb's copy has only in-frame clones and lacks some. This sample has roughly 200,000 clones, with around 85% found just once. This sample was taken from a study of cytomegalovirus exposure and HLA in healthy donors. Germline V gene sequence: CDR1 SGHRS, CDR2 YFSETQ. The J segment lost 0 bases and the V segment lost 3 bases, leaving 8 bases of the junction unmatched. The CDR3 consists of 16 residues. Findings and caveats of the study: The listing of some 170 TCR beta chains classed them as cytomegalovirus-associated. Rarity marked most TCR sequences, yet some public TCRs occurred in many donors.

Though probably carrying unrecorded immune exposures, donors were nominally healthy at sampling. What was sequenced was PBMCs. This TCR was sampled from a man in his forties or fifties in good health and CMV-seronegative. This sequence joins TRBV5-1 and TRBJ2-5; 7 bases fit TRBD2. The DNA for the CDR3 is TGCGCCAGCAGCTCTTCGCTAGCGGCCTACCAAGAGACCCAGTACTTC. It translates to CASSSSLAAYQETQYF.